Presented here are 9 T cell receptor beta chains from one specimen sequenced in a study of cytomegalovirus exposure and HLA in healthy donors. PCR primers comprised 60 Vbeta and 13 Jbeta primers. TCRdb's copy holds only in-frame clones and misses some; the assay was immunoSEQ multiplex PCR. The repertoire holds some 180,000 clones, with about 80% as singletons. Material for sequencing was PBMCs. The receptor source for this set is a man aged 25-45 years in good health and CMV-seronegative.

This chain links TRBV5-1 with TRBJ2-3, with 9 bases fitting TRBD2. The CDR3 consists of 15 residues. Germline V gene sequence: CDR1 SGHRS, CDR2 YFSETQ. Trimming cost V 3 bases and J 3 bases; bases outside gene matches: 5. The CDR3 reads CASSYSGRRTDTQYF. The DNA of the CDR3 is TGCGCCAGCAGCTATAGCGGGAGAAGGACAGATACGCAGTATTTT. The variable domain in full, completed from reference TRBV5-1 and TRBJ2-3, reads KAGVTQTPRYLIKTRGQQVTLSCSPISGHRSVSWYQQTPGQGLQFLFEYFSETQRNKGNFPGRFSGRQFSNSRSEMNVSTLELGDSALYLCASSYSGRRTDTQYFGPGTRLTVL.

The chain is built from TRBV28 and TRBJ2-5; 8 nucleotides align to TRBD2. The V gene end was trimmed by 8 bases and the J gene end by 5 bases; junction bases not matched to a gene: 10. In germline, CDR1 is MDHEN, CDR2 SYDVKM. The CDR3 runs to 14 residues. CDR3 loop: CASGGLGLGETQYF. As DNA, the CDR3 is TGTGCCAGCGGGGGCTTGGGACTAGGGGAGACCCAGTACTTC. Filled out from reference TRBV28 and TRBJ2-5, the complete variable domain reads DVKVTQSSRYLVKRTGEKVFLECVQDMDHENMFWYRQDPGLGLRLIYFSYDVKMKEKGDIPEGYSVSREKKERFSLILESASTNQTSMYLCASGGLGLGETQYFGPGTRLLVL.

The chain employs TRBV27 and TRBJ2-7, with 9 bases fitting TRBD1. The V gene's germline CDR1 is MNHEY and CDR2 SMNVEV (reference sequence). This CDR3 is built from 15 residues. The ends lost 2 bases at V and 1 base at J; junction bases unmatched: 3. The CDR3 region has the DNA TGTGCCAGCAGTTTAGGCGGGACAGGGTCCTACGAGCAGTACTTC. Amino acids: CASSLGGTGSYEQYF.

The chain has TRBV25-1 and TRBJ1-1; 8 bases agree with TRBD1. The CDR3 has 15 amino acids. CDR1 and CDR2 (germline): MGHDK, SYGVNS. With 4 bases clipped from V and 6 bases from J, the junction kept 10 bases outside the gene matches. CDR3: CASSAKDRVGAEAFF. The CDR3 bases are TGTGCCAGCAGTGCCAAGGACAGGGTTGGGGCTGAAGCTTTCTTT.

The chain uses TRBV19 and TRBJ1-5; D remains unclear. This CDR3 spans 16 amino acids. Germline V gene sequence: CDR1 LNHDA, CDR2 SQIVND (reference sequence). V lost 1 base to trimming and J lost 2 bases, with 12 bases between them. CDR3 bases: TGTGCCAGTAGTATAGCCGCTACTAGGGGCAATCAGCCCCAGCATTTT. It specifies CASSIAATRGNQPQHF.

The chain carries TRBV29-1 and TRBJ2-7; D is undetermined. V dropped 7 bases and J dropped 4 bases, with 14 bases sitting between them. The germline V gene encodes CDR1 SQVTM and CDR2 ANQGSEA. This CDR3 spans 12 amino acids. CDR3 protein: CSAFASEYEQYF. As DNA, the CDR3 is TGCAGCGCCTTCGCATCCGAGTACGAGCAGTACTTC.

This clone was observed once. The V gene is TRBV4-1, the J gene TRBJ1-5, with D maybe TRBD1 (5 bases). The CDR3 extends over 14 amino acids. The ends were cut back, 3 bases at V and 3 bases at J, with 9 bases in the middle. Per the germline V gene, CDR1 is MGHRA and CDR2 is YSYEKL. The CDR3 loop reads CASSQAGDNQPQHF. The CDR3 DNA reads TGCGCCAGCAGCCAGGCGGGGGACAATCAGCCCCAGCATTTT.

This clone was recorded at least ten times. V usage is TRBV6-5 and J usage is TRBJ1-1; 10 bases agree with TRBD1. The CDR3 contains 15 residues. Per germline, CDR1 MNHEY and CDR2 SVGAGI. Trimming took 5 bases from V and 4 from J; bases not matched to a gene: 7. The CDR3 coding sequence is TGTGCCAGCAGTCCTAGACAGGGGGCGACCACTGAAGCTTTCTTT. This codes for CASSPRQGATTEAFF.

Here the CDR3 DNA reads TGTGCCAGCAGTTTAACAGGGGGCGCCGACGAGCAGTACTTC. The encoded protein is CASSLTGGADEQYF. The rearrangement links TRBV28 to TRBJ2-7; TRBD1 matches at 9 bases. The CDR3 has 14 amino acids. V dropped 2 bases and J dropped 5; count of bases not matched to a gene: 4. Germline values: CDR1 MDHEN, CDR2 SYDVKM.